This entry is about one T cell receptor beta chain. This specimen comes from a study of blood T cell repertoires in COVID-19. Study context: The United States, Italy and Spain supplied acute and convalescent COVID-19 samples.

Profiled with immunoSEQ multiplex PCR; TCRdb holds only in-frame clones, not every one. The sample consists of 200,000 to 300,000 clones, roughly 89% of them appearing once. Individuals drawn from around 25 US areas were about 18 to 90 years old. All recovered Cohort 3 donors got two negative PCRs, got clearance, or saw symptom resolution. The origin of this receptor is a woman in her 30s who had recovered from COVID-19. Material for sequencing was PBMCs or T cells enriched from blood (not recorded which).

The CDR3 DNA sequence: TGTGCCAGCAGTTACCGTAGCGGGAGAAGAGATGAGCAGTTCTTC. Translating gives CASSYRSGRRDEQFF. This chain connects TRBV6-5 to TRBJ2-1, with 9 bases matching TRBD2. The length of the CDR3 is 15 residues. With V trimmed by 2 bases and J by 8 bases, 7 bases remained unmatched. The germline gives CDR1 MNHEY, CDR2 SVGAGI.